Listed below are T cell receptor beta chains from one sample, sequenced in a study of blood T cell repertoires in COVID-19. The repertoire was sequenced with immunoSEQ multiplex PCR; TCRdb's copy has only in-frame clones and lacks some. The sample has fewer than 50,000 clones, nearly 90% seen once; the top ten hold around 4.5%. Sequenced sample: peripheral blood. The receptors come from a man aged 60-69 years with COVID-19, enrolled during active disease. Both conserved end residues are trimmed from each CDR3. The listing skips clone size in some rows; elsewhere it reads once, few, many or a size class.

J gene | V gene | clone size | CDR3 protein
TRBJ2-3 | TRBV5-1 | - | ASSLVPGALTDTQY
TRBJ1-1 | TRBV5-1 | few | ASSLVTGRVNTEAF
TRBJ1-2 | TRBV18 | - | ASSPRGADGYT
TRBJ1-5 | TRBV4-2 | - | ASSQGTDNQPQH
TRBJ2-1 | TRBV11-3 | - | ASSGGREYNEQF
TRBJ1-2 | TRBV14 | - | ASSQVAAASYT
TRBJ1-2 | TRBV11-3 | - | ASSLGRQTGGYT
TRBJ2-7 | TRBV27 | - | ASSSQGPTLDEQY
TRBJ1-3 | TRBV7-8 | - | ASSKLESGNTIY
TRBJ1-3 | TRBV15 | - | ATSITGQGVRSGNTIY
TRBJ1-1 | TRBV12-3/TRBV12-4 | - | ASTIGQNTEAF
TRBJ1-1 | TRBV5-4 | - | ASSLKGMNTEAF
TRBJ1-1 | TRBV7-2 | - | ASSQTGGSTEAF
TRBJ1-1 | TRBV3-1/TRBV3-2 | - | ASSLRGFNTEAF
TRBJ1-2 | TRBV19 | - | ASRQGARYGYT
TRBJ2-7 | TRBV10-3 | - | AISESTSGLAGFNYEQY
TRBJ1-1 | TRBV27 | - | ASRGITGGTEAF
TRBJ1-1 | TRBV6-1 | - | ASSEARPSGEAF
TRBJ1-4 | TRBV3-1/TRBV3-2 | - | ASSQPGLWFREKLF
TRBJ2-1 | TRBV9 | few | ASSERDGYNEQF
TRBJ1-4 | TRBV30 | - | AWSPTGGGEKLF
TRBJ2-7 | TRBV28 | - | ASSWGVGGNARYEQY
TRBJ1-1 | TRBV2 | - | ASSPTGRRNTEAF
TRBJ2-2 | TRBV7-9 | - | ASSIRQGANGELF
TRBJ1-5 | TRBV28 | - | ASLGQGAYSNQPQH
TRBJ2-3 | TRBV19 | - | ASHSGGPSTDTQY
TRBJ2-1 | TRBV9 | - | ASSALAPGDEQF
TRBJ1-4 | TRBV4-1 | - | ASSQVWDSSEKLF
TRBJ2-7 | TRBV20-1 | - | SASSGNSYEQY
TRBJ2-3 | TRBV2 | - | ASGQSTDTQY
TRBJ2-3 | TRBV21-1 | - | ASSPGQGADTQY
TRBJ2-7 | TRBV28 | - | ASRNRDRRPYEQY
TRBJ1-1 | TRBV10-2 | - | ASQPGQGSTEAF
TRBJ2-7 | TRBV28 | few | ASKPGGLAGTYEQY
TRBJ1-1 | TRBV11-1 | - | ASSFRDRDLLSF
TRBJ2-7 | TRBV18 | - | ASSPGVAYEQY
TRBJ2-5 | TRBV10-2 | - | ASGDTQETQY
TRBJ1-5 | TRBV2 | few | ASNPEGAGGQPQH
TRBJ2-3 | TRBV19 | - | ASSHNRGGTDTQY
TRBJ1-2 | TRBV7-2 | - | ASSLWRDPSGGYT
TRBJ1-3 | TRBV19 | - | ATSQGTGNTIY
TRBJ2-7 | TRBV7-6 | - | ASSVGLSYEQY
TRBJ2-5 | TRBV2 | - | ASSSSTRGGQETQY
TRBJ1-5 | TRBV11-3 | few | ASSLTGTQPQH
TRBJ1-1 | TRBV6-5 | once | ASSTGGAMRTEAF
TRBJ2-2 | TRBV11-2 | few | ASSLRTSGSAGELF
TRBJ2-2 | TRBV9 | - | ASSVASGRAAGELF
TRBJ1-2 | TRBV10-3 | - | AISEGTGGGYT
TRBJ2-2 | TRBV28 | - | ASSYRGDTGELF
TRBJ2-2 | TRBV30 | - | AWRGGGSFLGELF